This entry is about one T cell receptor beta chain. Germline lookup yields CDR1 SEHNR and CDR2 FQNEAQ (reference sequence). The CDR3 runs to 14 residues. Trimming left V 5 bases short and J 4 bases short, with 13 bases between. This sample stems from a study of type 1 regulatory T cells. Study-level background: This in vitro CD4 product, T-allo10, is enriched for Tr1 cells and alloantigen-specific.

TCRdb fed the reads into MiXCR, producing one record per CDR3 protein. Of 90,000 to 100,000 distinct CDR3 sequences in the sample, 25% to 40% are singletons; the top ten hold less than 2.5%. The gene calls are TRBV7-9 and TRBJ2-3, with D hard to call. This TCR derives from a human donor in good health. Sequencing was performed on CD4+ T cells, either the whole sample or a sorted fraction (not recorded which). The DNA for the CDR3 is TGTGCCAGCAGCCCCAAGAGGACCTCAGATACGCAGTATTTT. Translated: CASSPKRTSDTQYF. The full variable domain, its missing parts supplied by reference TRBV7-9 and TRBJ2-3, is DTGVSQNPRHKITKRGQNVTFRCDPISEHNRLYWYRQTLGQGPEFLTYFQNEAQLEKSRLLSDRFSAERPKGSFSTLEIQRTEQGDSAMYLCASSPKRTSDTQYFGPGTRLTVL.